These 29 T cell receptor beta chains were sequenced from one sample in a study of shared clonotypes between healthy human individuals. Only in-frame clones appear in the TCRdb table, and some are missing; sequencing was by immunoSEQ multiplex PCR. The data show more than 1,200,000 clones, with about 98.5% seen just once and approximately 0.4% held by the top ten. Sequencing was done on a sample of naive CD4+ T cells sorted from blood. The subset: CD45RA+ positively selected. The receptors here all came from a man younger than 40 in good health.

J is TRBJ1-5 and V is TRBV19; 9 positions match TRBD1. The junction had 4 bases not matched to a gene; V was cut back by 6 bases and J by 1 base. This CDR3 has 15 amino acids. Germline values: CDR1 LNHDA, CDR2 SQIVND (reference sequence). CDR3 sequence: CASRQGAESNQPQHF. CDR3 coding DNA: TGTGCCAGTAGACAGGGGGCTGAGAGCAATCAGCCCCAGCATTTT.

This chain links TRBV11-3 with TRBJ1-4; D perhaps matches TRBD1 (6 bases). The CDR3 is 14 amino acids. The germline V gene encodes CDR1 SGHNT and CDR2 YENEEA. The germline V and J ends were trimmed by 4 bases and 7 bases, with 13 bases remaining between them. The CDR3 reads CASSSTGLGEKLFF. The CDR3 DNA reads TGTGCCAGCAGCTCCACAGGGTTAGGTGAAAAACTGTTTTTT.

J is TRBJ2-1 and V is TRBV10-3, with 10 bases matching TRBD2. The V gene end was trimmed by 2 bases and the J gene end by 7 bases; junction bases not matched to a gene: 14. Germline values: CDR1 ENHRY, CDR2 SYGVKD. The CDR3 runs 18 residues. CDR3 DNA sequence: TGTGCCATCAGTGAGAGGCTAGCGGGAGAACGTCAAGGTAATGAGCAGTTCTTC. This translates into CAISERLAGERQGNEQFF.

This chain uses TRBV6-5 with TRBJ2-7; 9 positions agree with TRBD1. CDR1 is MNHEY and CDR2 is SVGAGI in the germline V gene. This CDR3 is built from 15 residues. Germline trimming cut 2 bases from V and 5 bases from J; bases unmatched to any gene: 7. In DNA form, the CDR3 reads TGTGCCAGCAGTTACGACCCGGGACAGGGCCACGAGCAGTACTTC. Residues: CASSYDPGQGHEQYF.

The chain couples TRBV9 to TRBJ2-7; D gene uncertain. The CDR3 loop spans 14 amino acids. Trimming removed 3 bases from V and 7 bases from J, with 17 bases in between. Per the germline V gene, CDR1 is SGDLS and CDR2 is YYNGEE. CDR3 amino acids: CASSGMIDTREQYF. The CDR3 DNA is TGTGCCAGCAGCGGGATGATTGATACGAGGGAGCAGTACTTC.

CDR3 region: CASSLVLGEQYF. CDR3 bases: TGTGCCAGCAGTTTAGTACTGGGCGAGCAGTACTTC. The rearrangement links TRBV28 to TRBJ2-7; D unclear. The V gene lost 2 bases and the J gene lost 6 bases, with 8 bases spanning the gap. Germline loops: CDR1 MDHEN, CDR2 SYDVKM. The CDR3 has 12 residues.

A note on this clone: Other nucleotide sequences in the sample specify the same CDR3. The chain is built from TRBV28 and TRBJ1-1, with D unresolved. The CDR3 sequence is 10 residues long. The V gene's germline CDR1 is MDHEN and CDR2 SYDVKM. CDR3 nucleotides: TGTGCAACTAGAAGGACTGAAGCTTTCTTT. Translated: CATRRTEAFF.

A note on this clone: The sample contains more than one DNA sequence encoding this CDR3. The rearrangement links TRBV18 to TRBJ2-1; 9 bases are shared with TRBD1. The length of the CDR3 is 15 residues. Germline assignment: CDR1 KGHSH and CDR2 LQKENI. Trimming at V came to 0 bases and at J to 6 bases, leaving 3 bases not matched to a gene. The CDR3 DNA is TGTGCCAGCTCACCACCGGGACAGGGTCGCAATGAGCAGTTCTTC. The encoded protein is CASSPPGQGRNEQFF.

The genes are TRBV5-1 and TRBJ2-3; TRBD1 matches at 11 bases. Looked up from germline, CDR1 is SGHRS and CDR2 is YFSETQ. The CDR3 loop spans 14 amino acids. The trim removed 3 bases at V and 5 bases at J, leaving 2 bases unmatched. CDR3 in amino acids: CASSWGTGGDTQYF. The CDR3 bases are TGCGCCAGCAGCTGGGGGACAGGGGGAGATACGCAGTATTTT.

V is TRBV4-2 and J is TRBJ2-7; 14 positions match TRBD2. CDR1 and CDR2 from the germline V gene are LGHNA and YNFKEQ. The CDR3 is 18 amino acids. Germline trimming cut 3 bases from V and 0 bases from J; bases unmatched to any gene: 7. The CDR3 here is CASSQPGLAGANSYEQYF. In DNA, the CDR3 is TGTGCCAGCAGCCAGCCGGGACTAGCGGGAGCTAACTCCTACGAGCAGTACTTC.

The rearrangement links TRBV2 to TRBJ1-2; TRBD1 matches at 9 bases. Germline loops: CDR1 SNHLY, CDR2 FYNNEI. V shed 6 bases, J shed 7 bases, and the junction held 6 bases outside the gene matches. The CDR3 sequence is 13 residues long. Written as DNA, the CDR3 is TGTGCCAGCAGGGAACAGGGGGCGGGTGGCTACACCTTC. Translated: CASREQGAGGYTF.

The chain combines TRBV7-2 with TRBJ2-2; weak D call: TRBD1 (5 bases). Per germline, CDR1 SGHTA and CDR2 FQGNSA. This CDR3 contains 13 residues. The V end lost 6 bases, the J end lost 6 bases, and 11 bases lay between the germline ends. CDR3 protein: CASRRRQPGELFF. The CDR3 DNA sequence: TGTGCCAGCAGGAGACGACAGCCCGGGGAGCTGTTTTTT.

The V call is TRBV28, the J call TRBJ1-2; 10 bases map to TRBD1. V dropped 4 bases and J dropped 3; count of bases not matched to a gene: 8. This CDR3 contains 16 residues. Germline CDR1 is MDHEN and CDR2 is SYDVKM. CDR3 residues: CASSSPGTGVDYGYTF. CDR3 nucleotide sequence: TGTGCCAGCAGTTCCCCCGGGACAGGGGTTGACTATGGCTACACCTTC.

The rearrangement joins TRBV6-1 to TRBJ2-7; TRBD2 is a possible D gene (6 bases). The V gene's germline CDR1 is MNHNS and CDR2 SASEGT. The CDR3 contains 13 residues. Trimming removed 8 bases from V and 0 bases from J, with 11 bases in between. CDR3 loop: CASGGLVSYEQYF. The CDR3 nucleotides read TGTGCCAGCGGAGGGCTAGTCTCCTACGAGCAGTACTTC.

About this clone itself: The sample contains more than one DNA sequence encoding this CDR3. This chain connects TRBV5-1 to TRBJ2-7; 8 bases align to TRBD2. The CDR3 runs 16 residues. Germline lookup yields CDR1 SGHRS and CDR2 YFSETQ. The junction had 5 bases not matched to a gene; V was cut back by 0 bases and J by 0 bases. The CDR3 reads CASSLGTSGLSYEQYF. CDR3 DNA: TGCGCCAGCAGCTTGGGTACTAGCGGACTCTCCTACGAGCAGTACTTC.

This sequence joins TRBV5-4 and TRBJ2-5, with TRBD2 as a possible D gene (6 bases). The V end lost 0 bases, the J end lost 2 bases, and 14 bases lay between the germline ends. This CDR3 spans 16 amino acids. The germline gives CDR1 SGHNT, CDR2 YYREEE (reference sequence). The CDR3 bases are TGTGCCAGCAGCTTGGATCTAGCGCACTCGCAAGAGACCCAGTACTTC. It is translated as CASSLDLAHSQETQYF.

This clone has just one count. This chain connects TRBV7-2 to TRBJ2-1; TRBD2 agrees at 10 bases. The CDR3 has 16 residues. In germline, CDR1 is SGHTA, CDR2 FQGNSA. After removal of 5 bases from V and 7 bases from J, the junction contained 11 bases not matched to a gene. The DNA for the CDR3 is TGTGCCAGCAGCGATAGTTCCAGCGGGAGGGTAAATGAGCAGTTCTTC. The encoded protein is CASSDSSSGRVNEQFF.

The CDR3 DNA is TGTGCCAGCTTGGGGGCGCGGGGTAATGAAAAACTGTTTTTT. It is translated as CASLGARGNEKLFF. The chain recombines TRBV6-1 with TRBJ1-4, with D perhaps TRBD1 (6 bases). Trimming took off 8 bases at V and 4 bases at J, with 14 bases between the two ends. The length of the CDR3 is 14 residues. Germline V gene lookup returns CDR1 MNHNS and CDR2 SASEGT.

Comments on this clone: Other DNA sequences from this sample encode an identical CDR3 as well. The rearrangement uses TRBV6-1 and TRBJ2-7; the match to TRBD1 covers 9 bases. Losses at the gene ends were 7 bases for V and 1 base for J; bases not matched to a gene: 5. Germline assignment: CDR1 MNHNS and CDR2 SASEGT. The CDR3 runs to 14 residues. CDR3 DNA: TGTGCCAGCACCCCGGGACAGGGTTCCTACGAGCAGTACTTC. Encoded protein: CASTPGQGSYEQYF.

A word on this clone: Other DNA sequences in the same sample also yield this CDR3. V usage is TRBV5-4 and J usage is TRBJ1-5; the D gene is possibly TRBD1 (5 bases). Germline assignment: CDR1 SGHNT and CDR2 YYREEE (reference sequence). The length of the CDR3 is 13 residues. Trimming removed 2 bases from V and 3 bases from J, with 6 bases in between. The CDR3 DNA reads TGTGCCAGCAGCTTAGGGACCAATCAGCCCCAGCATTTT. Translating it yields CASSLGTNQPQHF.

This CDR3 reads CASSPRLGRYEQFF. The CDR3 DNA is TGTGCCAGCAGCCCGAGACTAGGGCGATATGAGCAGTTCTTC. The J gene is TRBJ2-1, the V gene TRBV7-2, with TRBD2 as a possible D gene (6 bases). The germline gives CDR1 SGHTA, CDR2 FQGNSA. V gave up 5 bases and J gave up 8 bases, with 16 bases separating them. The length of the CDR3 is 14 residues. The whole variable domain, remainder taken from reference TRBV7-2 and TRBJ2-1, is GAGVSQSPSNKVTEKGKDVELRCDPISGHTALYWYRQSLGQGLEFLIYFQGNSAPDKSGLPSDRFSAERTGGSVSTLTIQRTQQEDSAVYLCASSPRLGRYEQFFGPGTRLTVL.

The CDR3 here is CASQDSPSSYEQYF. Here the CDR3 DNA reads TGCGCCAGCCAAGACAGCCCAAGCTCCTACGAGCAGTACTTC. The chain has TRBV5-1 and TRBJ2-7; D might be TRBD1 (5 bases). CDR1 and CDR2 from the germline V gene are SGHRS and YFSETQ. CDR3 size: 14 residues. Trimming shortened V by 7 bases and J by 0 bases, and 14 bases separated the two germline ends.

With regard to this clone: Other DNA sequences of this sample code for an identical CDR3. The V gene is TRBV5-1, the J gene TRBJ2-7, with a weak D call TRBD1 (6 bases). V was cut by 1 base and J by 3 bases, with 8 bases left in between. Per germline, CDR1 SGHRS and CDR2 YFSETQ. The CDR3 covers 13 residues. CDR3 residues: CASSLLDSYEQYF. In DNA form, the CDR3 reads TGCGCCAGCAGCTTGTTGGACAGCTACGAGCAGTACTTC.

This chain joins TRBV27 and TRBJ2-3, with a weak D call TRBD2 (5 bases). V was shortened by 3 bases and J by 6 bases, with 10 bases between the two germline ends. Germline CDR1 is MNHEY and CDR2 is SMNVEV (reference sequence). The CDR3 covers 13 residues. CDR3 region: CASSFRGYDTQYF. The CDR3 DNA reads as TGTGCCAGCAGTTTTCGGGGTTACGATACGCAGTATTTT.

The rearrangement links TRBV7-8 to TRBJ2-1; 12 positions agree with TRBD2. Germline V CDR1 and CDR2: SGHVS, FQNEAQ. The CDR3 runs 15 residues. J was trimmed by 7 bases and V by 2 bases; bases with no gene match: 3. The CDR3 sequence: CASSLLTSGSNEQFF. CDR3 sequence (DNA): TGTGCCAGCAGCTTACTGACTAGCGGGAGTAATGAGCAGTTCTTC. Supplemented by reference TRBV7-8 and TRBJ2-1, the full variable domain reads GAGVSQSPRYKVAKRGQDVALRCDPISGHVSLFWYQQALGQGPEFLTYFQNEAQLDKSGLPSDRFFAERPEGSVSTLKIQRTQQEDSAVYLCASSLLTSGSNEQFFGPGTRLTVL.

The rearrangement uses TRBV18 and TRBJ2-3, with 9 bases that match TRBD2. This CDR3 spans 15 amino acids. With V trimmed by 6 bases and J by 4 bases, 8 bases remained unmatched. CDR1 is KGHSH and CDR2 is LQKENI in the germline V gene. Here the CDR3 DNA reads TGTGCCAGCTCCCCCCCGGGACTAGCCCCAGATACGCAGTATTTT. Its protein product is CASSPPGLAPDTQYF.

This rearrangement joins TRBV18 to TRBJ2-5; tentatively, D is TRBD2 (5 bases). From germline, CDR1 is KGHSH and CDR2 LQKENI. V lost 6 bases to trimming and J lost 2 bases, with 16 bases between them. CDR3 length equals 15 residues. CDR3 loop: CASSEGSRPQETQYF. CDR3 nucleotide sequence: TGTGCCAGCTCGGAAGGGAGCCGACCACAAGAGACCCAGTACTTC.

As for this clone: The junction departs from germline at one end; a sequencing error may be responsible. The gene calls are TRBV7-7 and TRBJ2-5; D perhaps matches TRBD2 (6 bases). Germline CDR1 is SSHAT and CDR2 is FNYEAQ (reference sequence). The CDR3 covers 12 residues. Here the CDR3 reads CASSLRGEELYF. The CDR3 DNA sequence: TGTGCTAGCAGCCTGCGAGGGGAGGAGCTGTACTTC. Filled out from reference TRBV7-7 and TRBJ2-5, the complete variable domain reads GAGVSQSPRYKVTKRGQDVTLRCDPISSHATLYWYQQALGQGPEFLTYFNYEAQPDKSGLPSDRFSAERPEGSISTLTIQRTEQRDSAMYRCASSLRGEELYFGPGTRLLVL.

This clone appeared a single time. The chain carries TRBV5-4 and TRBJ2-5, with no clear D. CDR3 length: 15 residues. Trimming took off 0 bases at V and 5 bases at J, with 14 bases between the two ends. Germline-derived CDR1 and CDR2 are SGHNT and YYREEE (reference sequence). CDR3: CASSLAGGIGETQYF. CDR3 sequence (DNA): TGTGCCAGCAGCTTGGCTGGTGGGATAGGGGAGACCCAGTACTTC.